Listed below are T cell receptor beta chains from one sample, sequenced in a study of T cell responses to AZD1222 COVID-19 vaccine. Profiled with immunoSEQ multiplex PCR; TCRdb holds only in-frame clones, not every one. Of 100,000 to 150,000 clones listed, just over 90% are singletons. This specimen consisted of peripheral blood, obtained on day 0 of AZD1222 vaccination. The receptors come from an adult in good health. Both conserved end residues are trimmed from each CDR3.

j_call v_call cdr3_aa
TRBJ1-2 TRBV6-1 ASSESDPTGYT
TRBJ2-2 TRBV4-2 ASSQGRPIGELF
TRBJ1-2 TRBV28 ASLSGTGINYGYT
TRBJ2-1 TRBV28 ASSLETRPSYNEQF
TRBJ1-5 TRBV27 ASSVQGTEGRQPQH
TRBJ1-5 TRBV28 ASTSLGQGSSNQPQH
TRBJ2-7 TRBV6-5 ASSYSEGYEQY
TRBJ2-5 TRBV4-3 ASSQDLERGGETQY
TRBJ2-1 TRBV11-2 ASSPGRNEQF
TRBJ1-4 TRBV5-1 ASSLSGTGIEKLF
TRBJ1-2 TRBV7-8 ASSPEGLYGYT
TRBJ2-1 TRBV11-2 ASSTPNNEQF
TRBJ2-1 TRBV18 ASSPPGGYEQF
TRBJ2-3 TRBV5-1 ASSTYGTSGTDTQY
TRBJ2-1 TRBV19 ASSHSGSGYNEQF
TRBJ1-2 TRBV6-2/TRBV6-3 ASSYVGGTYGYT
TRBJ2-3 TRBV7-9 ASSLRRFASTDTQY
TRBJ2-3 TRBV19 ASSLISGGFDTQY
TRBJ2-7 TRBV5-4 ASSLTGVNEQY
TRBJ2-1 TRBV7-2 ASSLPDGLSYNEQF
TRBJ2-7 TRBV6-5 ASSYSAGGSSYEQY
TRBJ2-1 TRBV29-1 SVGQDYEQF
TRBJ2-7 TRBV29-1 SVDGLAGAYEQY
TRBJ1-2 TRBV12-3/TRBV12-4 ASSLGPVIGYT
TRBJ2-1 TRBV7-3 ASSQEGTTYNEQF
TRBJ2-4 TRBV4-1 ASSQDRRGAKNIQY
TRBJ1-4 TRBV7-9 ASSFGGVGRDEKLF
TRBJ1-5 TRBV28 ASSSPGQGGSNQPQH
TRBJ1-4 TRBV9 ASSSRGQGQLGNEKLF
TRBJ2-1 TRBV5-4 ASSASRGVYNEQF
TRBJ2-1 TRBV7-2 ASSWPDRVPYNEQF
TRBJ2-3 TRBV5-3 ARRIALGTSGSTDTQY
TRBJ2-3 TRBV7-9 ASSSGGAGGPDTQY
TRBJ2-3 TRBV6-5 ASSSSGGGTDTQY
TRBJ1-6 TRBV11-2 ASSPGIGVMNSPLH
TRBJ2-3 TRBV3-1/TRBV3-2 ASSQGPPDTQY
TRBJ1-5 TRBV28 ASSTNPDSSNQPQH
TRBJ2-5 TRBV20-1 SASPTGPKETQY
TRBJ2-6 TRBV7-2 ASSLWFRTGESGANVLT
TRBJ2-2 TRBV2 ASTPGGFGELF
TRBJ2-7 TRBV28 ASSLTGLSYEQY
TRBJ2-7 TRBV9 ASSVDQGTHEQY
TRBJ2-1 TRBV18 ASSSTGTSLGNEQF
TRBJ1-2 TRBV28 ASSTAGTGNYGYT
TRBJ2-1 TRBV24-1 ATSDVGLAGRVDEQF
TRBJ2-5 TRBV24-1 ATSDPGNQETQY
TRBJ2-7 TRBV5-4 ASSIYRGGEQY
TRBJ1-4 TRBV5-1 ASSLGGPVNEKLF
TRBJ1-2 TRBV28 ASRRGGSGTGPNYGYT
TRBJ1-6 TRBV28 ASSRGGLSTRDSPLH